The clone carrying this T cell receptor (beta chain) was found a few times. Its antigen is unknown. The CDR3 loop spans 15 amino acids. CDR1 and CDR2 from the germline V gene are GTSNPN and SVGIG (reference sequence). The ends were cut back, 4 bases at V and 2 bases at J, with 17 bases in the middle. This entry comes from a study of Ad26.COV2.S vaccination and SARS-CoV-2 variants. Study-wide points: The study found higher spike-specific TCR breadth in vaccine than placebo recipients. CD8+ and CD4+ T cells specific for spike reportedly responded with substantial breadth after vaccination.

TCRdb keeps only in-frame clones here, not all; method: immunoSEQ multiplex PCR. The sample holds hundreds of thousands of clones, around 89% seen once. The treatment was: around 19 received Ad26.COV2.S at low or high dose, single or two shots; roughly 5 received placebo; per-sample allocation not given. Material that was analyzed had been drawn on day 63 after the first vaccine or placebo injection. This sample comprised peripheral blood, obtained in a trial of Ad26.COV2.S vaccine versus placebo. This chain links TRBV30 with TRBJ2-5; D unclear. The sequence derives from a person aged 18 to 59 who received the Ad26.COV2.S COVID-19 vaccine or a placebo. Here the CDR3 DNA reads TGTGCCTGGAATCCGCACGTGGGAAGTCAAGAGACCCAGTACTTC. The encoded protein is CAWNPHVGSQETQYF.